The clone carrying this TCR beta chain has a count of ten or more. The data were obtained in a study of T cells in Graves' hyperthyroidism and ophthalmopathy. Trimming shortened V by 0 bases and J by 3 bases, and 11 bases separated the two germline ends. The CDR3 length is 15 residues. In germline, CDR1 is SGHRS, CDR2 YFSETQ. TCR beta CDR3 regions were amplified from RNA. HTBI primers were employed in a first-round RT-PCR of the TCR CDR3. A single record per CDR3 protein comes from TCRdb applying MiXCR to the multiplex PCR reads. Of about 400,000 distinct CDR3 sequences in the sample, over 11% were seen once.

Specimen: blood. This rearrangement joins TRBV5-1 to TRBJ2-3; a weak D match, TRBD2 (5 bases). This receptor was taken from a man in his forties or fifties with Graves' ophthalmopathy. The CDR3 nucleotides are TGCGCCAGCAGCTTGGCTGCGGGCGCAACAGATACGCAGTATTTT. It encodes CASSLAAGATDTQYF.